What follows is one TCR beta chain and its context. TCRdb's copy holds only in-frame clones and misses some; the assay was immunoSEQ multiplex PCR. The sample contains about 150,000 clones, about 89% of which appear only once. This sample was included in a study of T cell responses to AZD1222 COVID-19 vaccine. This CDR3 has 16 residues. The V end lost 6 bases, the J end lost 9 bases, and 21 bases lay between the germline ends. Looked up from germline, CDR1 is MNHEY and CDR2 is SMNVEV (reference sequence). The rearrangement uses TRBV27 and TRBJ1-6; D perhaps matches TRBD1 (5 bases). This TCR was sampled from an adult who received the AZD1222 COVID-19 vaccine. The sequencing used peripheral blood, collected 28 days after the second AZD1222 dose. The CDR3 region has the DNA TGTGCCAGCAGCAGTTGGAGTGAGGGACGGTCTTCACCCCTCCACTTT. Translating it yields CASSSWSEGRSSPLHF.